The clone carrying this T cell receptor (beta chain) was counted a few times. RNA transcripts yielded amplified TCR beta CDR3 regions. When the TCR CDR3 underwent first-round RT-PCR, the HTBI primer set was used. TCRdb re-called the multiplex PCR reads through MiXCR, storing one row per CDR3 protein. The repertoire holds over 350,000 distinct CDR3 sequences, approximately 18% seen once, with 40% in the top ten. This sample was taken from a study of T cells in Graves' hyperthyroidism and ophthalmopathy. J lost 5 bases, V lost 5 bases, and 6 bases had no gene match. The CDR3 covers 15 residues. Germline CDR1 is MDHEN and CDR2 is SYDVKM.

This TCR was sampled from a man aged 18 to 30 with Graves' ophthalmopathy. The V and J genes are TRBV28 and TRBJ1-4, with TRBD1 matching over 9 bases. Source material: blood. CDR3 sequence reads: CASSRPGTGNEKLFF. The CDR3 DNA is TGTGCCAGCAGTCGCCCCGGGACAGGGAATGAAAAACTGTTTTTT.